A single sample is the source of the 17 T cell receptor beta chains below, sequenced in a study of regulatory T cells in long-lasting Graves disease. With iRepertoire HTBI primers and Arm-PCR of CDR3 regions, TCR beta libraries were built. TCRdb used MiXCR to reprocess the multiplex PCR reads, holding one entry per CDR3 protein. The sample shows fewer than 500,000 distinct CDR3 sequences, 15% to 20% of them seen only once. The time point: newly diagnosed GD, antithyroid drugs for less than 3 months. PBMC-derived RNA was used for the TCR library. These data also featured in a second study, about T cells in Graves' hyperthyroidism and ophthalmopathy.

Sequencing used peripheral blood mononuclear cells (PBMCs), obtained at new diagnosis, from a patient treated with antithyroid drugs. These receptors all come from a man aged 35-49 years with Graves disease.

The chain joins TRBV7-3 to TRBJ2-2; D is uncertain. V lost 1 base and J lost 7, with 7 bases in between. The germline CDR1 and CDR2 sequences are SGHTA and FQGTGA. The CDR3 extends over 13 amino acids. DNA of the CDR3: TGTGCCAGCAGCTTAATTCGAGGCGGGGAGCTGTTTTTT. Residues: CASSLIRGGELFF.

In this sample, this clonotype turned up many times. V gene TRBV3-1 combines with J gene TRBJ2-7; 11 positions match TRBD2. This CDR3 is built from 15 residues. V was clipped by 5 bases and J by 2 bases; unmatched bases: 5. CDR1 is LGHDT and CDR2 is YNNKEL in the germline V gene (reference sequence). CDR3 residues: CASSKGTSGPYEQYF. The CDR3 DNA reads as TGTGCCAGCAGCAAGGGGACTAGCGGACCCTACGAGCAGTACTTC.

This clonotype was counted at least ten times. This chain joins TRBV2 and TRBJ1-4; the D gene is possibly TRBD1 (5 bases). Germline assignment: CDR1 SNHLY and CDR2 FYNNEI. There are 15 residues in the CDR3. V lost 4 bases to trimming and J lost 0 bases, with 9 bases between them. CDR3 DNA sequence: TGTGCCAGCAGTGGTGGGGGGGCAACTAATGAAAAACTGTTTTTT. Protein product: CASSGGGATNEKLFF.

This clonotype was counted only a few times. The chain recombines TRBV20-1 with TRBJ2-7; D is possibly TRBD2 (6 bases). Germline V gene lookup returns CDR1 DFQATT and CDR2 SNEGSKA (reference sequence). Trimming shortened V by 6 bases and J by 3 bases, and 15 bases separated the two germline ends. The CDR3 is 13 residues long. CDR3 in DNA: TGCAGTGCCTTCGACGGAGGGGTCTACGAGCAGTACTTC. Translating it yields CSAFDGGVYEQYF.

This clonotype was seen ten or more times. In nucleotides, the CDR3 is TGTGCCAGCAGCCCCCCGCAGGGTCCAGGCGAGCAGTACTTC. Translated: CASSPPQGPGEQYF. The chain links TRBV7-9 to TRBJ2-7; maybe TRBD1 (5 bases). V was pared by 5 bases and J by 6 bases, with 17 bases between. The germline gives CDR1 SEHNR, CDR2 FQNEAQ (reference sequence). This CDR3 has 14 amino acids.

This clonotype was picked up many times. The rearrangement links TRBV5-1 to TRBJ2-5; 16 bases align to TRBD2. CDR3 length: 17 residues. The ends lost 3 bases at V and 5 bases at J; junction bases unmatched: 7. CDR1 and CDR2 (germline): SGHRS, YFSETQ. For the CDR3, the DNA is TGCGCCAGCAGCTCCGGGACTAGCGGGAGGGCGATGGAGACCCAGTACTTC. This encodes CASSSGTSGRAMETQYF.

This clonotype was counted many times. The junction differs from germline at one of its ends, possibly a read error. This rearrangement joins TRBV7-2 to TRBJ2-1, with D perhaps matching TRBD1 (5 bases). CDR3 length equals 15 residues. Germline V gives CDR1 SGHTA, CDR2 FQGNSA. CDR3 amino acids: CASSLAGVSHNEQFF. As DNA, the CDR3 is TGTGCCAGCAGCTTAGCAGGGGTCTCCCACAATGAGCAGTTCTTC.

This clonotype was counted at least ten times. In DNA form, the CDR3 reads TGTGCCAGCAGTTTAGATTTGGACAGGTCTTCACCCCTCCACTTT. Translating it yields CASSLDLDRSSPLHF. The rearrangement uses TRBV28 and TRBJ1-6; 7 bases are shared with TRBD1. J was trimmed by 9 bases and V by 2 bases; bases with no gene match: 7. The CDR3 is made up of 15 amino acids. Germline V gene lookup returns CDR1 MDHEN and CDR2 SYDVKM.

The chain has TRBV6-1 and TRBJ2-5, with 8 bases fitting TRBD2. The CDR3 runs to 18 residues. Germline CDR1 MNHNS, CDR2 SASEGT. Trimming removed 7 bases from V and 6 bases from J; junction bases left unmatched: 22. The CDR3 reads CASTLRGIPGLEGQTQYF. DNA of the CDR3: TGTGCCAGCACCCTTCGGGGAATACCGGGACTAGAGGGGCAGACCCAGTACTTC.

The gene calls are TRBV29-1 and TRBJ2-5; unclear D gene. The germline V gene encodes CDR1 SQVTM and CDR2 ANQGSEA. The ends were cut back, 4 bases at V and 5 bases at J, with 11 bases in the middle. CDR3 length: 12 amino acids. CDR3 coding DNA: TGCAGCGTTGCAGCTGGACCGGAGACCCAGTACTTC. Translation: CSVAAGPETQYF.

This clonotype appeared a few times. This chain joins TRBV15 and TRBJ2-1, with TRBD2 as a possible D gene (5 bases). The CDR3 consists of 15 residues. V lost 8 bases, J lost 2 bases, and 16 bases lay in between. Germline CDR1 LNHNV, CDR2 YYDKDF (reference sequence). CDR3: CATRPGGSPYNEQFF. CDR3 DNA sequence: TGTGCCACCCGCCCCGGAGGATCCCCCTACAATGAGCAGTTCTTC.

There are many counts of this clonotype. This rearrangement joins TRBV2 to TRBJ2-2; possible D gene TRBD2, 5 bases. The germline V gene encodes CDR1 SNHLY and CDR2 FYNNEI. The germline V and J ends were trimmed by 3 bases and 3 bases, with 11 bases remaining between them. The CDR3 consists of 15 residues. The CDR3 sequence is CASSDVRADTGELFF. CDR3 in DNA: TGTGCCAGCAGTGATGTGAGGGCCGACACCGGGGAGCTGTTTTTT.

This clonotype was picked up many times. The rearrangement joins TRBV5-1 to TRBJ2-2; TRBD1 matches 8 bases. CDR3 length: 15 amino acids. Per the germline V gene, CDR1 is SGHRS and CDR2 is YFSETQ. Trimming took 2 bases from V and 4 from J; bases not matched to a gene: 4. CDR3 nucleotide sequence: TGCGCCAGCAGCTTAGGGGACAGGCCCACCGGGGAGCTGTTTTTT. This sequence encodes CASSLGDRPTGELFF.

V is TRBV5-6 and J is TRBJ1-5; the D gene is possibly TRBD1 (6 bases). Trimming took 0 bases from V and 4 from J, leaving 11 bases between them. The CDR3 consists of 15 residues. CDR1 SGHDT and CDR2 YYEEEE come from the germline V gene. DNA of the CDR3: TGTGCCAGCAGCTTGGGACAGGTTAGGAATCAGCCCCAGCATTTT. Translation: CASSLGQVRNQPQHF. The variable domain in full, with the rest retrieved from reference TRBV5-6 and TRBJ1-5, is DAGVTQSPTHLIKTRGQQVTLRCSPKSGHDTVSWYQQALGQGPQFIFQYYEEEERQRGNFPDRFSGHQFPNYSSELNVNALLLGDSALYLCASSLGQVRNQPQHFGDGTRLSIL.

This clonotype was found many times. The chain recombines TRBV18 with TRBJ1-2; D remains unclear. From germline, CDR1 is KGHSH and CDR2 LQKENI. CDR3 length: 14 residues. The V and J ends lost 3 bases and 8 bases respectively, with 16 bases between them. The CDR3 region has the DNA TGTGCCAGCTCACCCACGCAGGAATTAAACGGCTACACCTTC. Amino acid sequence: CASSPTQELNGYTF.

This chain's CDR3 is CSASPNRGGTGELFF. CDR3 sequence (DNA): TGCAGTGCTAGCCCGAACAGGGGGGGCACCGGGGAGCTGTTTTTT. V and J are TRBV20-1 and TRBJ2-2; D is possibly TRBD1 (8 bases). V was pared by 3 bases and J by 4 bases, with 15 bases between. The CDR3 has 15 amino acids. The V gene's germline CDR1 is DFQATT and CDR2 SNEGSKA (reference sequence).

This clonotype has a count of ten or more. The DNA for the CDR3 is TGCGCCAGCAGTGAACAAGGGGTTCGAGAGACCCAGTACTTC. This translates into CASSEQGVRETQYF. This chain links TRBV10-2 with TRBJ2-5, with D possibly TRBD1 on 5 matching bases. The CDR3 extends over 14 amino acids. V was pared by 3 bases and J by 4 bases, with 12 bases between. Germline values: CDR1 WSHSY, CDR2 SAAADI.